This entry lists 13 T cell receptor beta chains sequenced from one sample in a study of type 1 regulatory T cells. TCRdb fed the reads into MiXCR, producing one record per CDR3 protein. Here the sample spans 40,000 to 50,000 distinct CDR3 sequences, 10% to 15% being singletons. No cognate antigen is known for these TCRs. Sequencing was carried out using cultured non-Tr1 T cells, either the whole culture or a sorted T cell fraction (not recorded which). Receptors originate from a human donor in good health.

Only a few counts were recorded for this clonotype. The gene calls are TRBV20-1 and TRBJ1-1, with no clear D. Per the germline V gene, CDR1 is DFQATT and CDR2 is SNEGSKA (reference sequence). V was clipped by 6 bases and J by 1 base, with 9 bases between them. The CDR3 totals 12 residues. The CDR3: CSAGSSNTEAFF. The CDR3 DNA follows: TGCAGTGCGGGCAGTTCGAACACTGAAGCTTTCTTT.

This clonotype was counted a few times. The J gene is TRBJ2-5, the V gene TRBV5-4; TRBD2 might be the D (5 bases). CDR3 length equals 14 residues. CDR1 is SGHNT, CDR2 YYREEE, per germline (reference sequence). Trimming removed 4 bases at V and 2 bases at J, with 12 bases between. The CDR3 coding sequence is TGTGCCAGCAGCCCTACTAGGAGGCAAGAGACCCAGTACTTC. Translated, it gives CASSPTRRQETQYF.

This clonotype was observed many times. The V call is TRBV12-3 or TRBV12-4, the J call TRBJ2-1; D may be TRBD2 (6 bases). The CDR3 runs to 15 residues. V was shortened by 2 bases and J by 3 bases, with 11 bases between the two germline ends. In nucleotides, the CDR3 is TGTGCCAGCAGTTTATTCCAGGAGGGCTACAATGAGCAGTTCTTC. This gives the protein CASSLFQEGYNEQFF.

This clonotype was seen ten or more times. The CDR3 bases are TGTGCCAGCAGGTCTACAGGGTTTTGGGTCGGCGAGACCCAGTACTTC. This gives the protein CASRSTGFWVGETQYF. V is TRBV28 and J is TRBJ2-5; weak D call: TRBD1 (6 bases). Germline-derived CDR1 and CDR2 are MDHEN and SYDVKM. The CDR3 runs 16 residues. V was pared by 6 bases and J by 5 bases, with 22 bases between.

As to this clonotype: One base away lies a much larger clone, so this may be a sequencing read error. V usage is TRBV5-1 and J usage is TRBJ1-1; D not certain. Germline assignment: CDR1 SGHRS and CDR2 YFSETQ. The CDR3 runs 13 residues. V lost 6 bases, J lost 4 bases, and 13 bases lay in between. The CDR3 DNA reads TGCGCCAGCAACCCCGGCGGTGGCACTGAAGCTTTCTTT. It specifies CASNPGGGTEAFF.

The rearrangement links TRBV12-3 or TRBV12-4 to TRBJ1-1; D unresolved. The CDR3 runs 14 residues. V was cut by 2 bases and J by 1 base, with 8 bases left in between. CDR3 bases: TGTGCCAGCAGTTTATGGCGGACGAACACTGAAGCTTTCTTT. Protein sequence: CASSLWRTNTEAFF.

This clonotype turned up a few times. This sequence joins TRBV19 and TRBJ2-1; TRBD1 aligns across 9 bases. CDR1 and CDR2 from the germline V gene are LNHDA and SQIVND (reference sequence). The CDR3 loop spans 15 amino acids. V lost 5 bases, J lost 5 bases, and 7 bases stayed unmatched. The CDR3: CASSVSQGANNEQFF. DNA of the CDR3: TGTGCCAGTAGTGTGTCACAGGGGGCCAACAATGAGCAGTTCTTC.

The J gene is TRBJ2-2, the V gene TRBV7-3, with TRBD1 as a possible D gene (5 bases). V dropped 5 bases and J dropped 3 bases, with 7 bases sitting between them. Germline lookup yields CDR1 SGHTA and CDR2 FQGTGA. This CDR3 has 13 residues. CDR3 sequence (DNA): TGTGCCAGCAGCCGACAGTACACCGGGGAGCTGTTTTTT. Amino acids: CASSRQYTGELFF. Supplemented by reference TRBV7-3 and TRBJ2-2, the full variable domain reads GAGVSQTPSNKVTEKGKYVELRCDPISGHTALYWYRQSLGQGPEFLIYFQGTGAADDSGLPNDRFFAVRPEGSVSTLKIQRTERGDSAVYLCASSRQYTGELFFGEGSRLTVL.

This clonotype was seen ten or more times. The chain links TRBV6-2 or TRBV6-3 to TRBJ2-1; 8 nucleotides line up with TRBD2. The V gene's germline CDR1 is MNHEY and CDR2 SVGEGT. This CDR3 contains 15 residues. The V gene end was trimmed by 7 bases and the J gene end by 8 bases; junction bases not matched to a gene: 13. CDR3 nucleotides: TGTGCCAGCAAGCGGGCAGCGGGGGAATTTCATGAGCAGTTCTTC. Amino acid sequence: CASKRAAGEFHEQFF.

This clonotype came up many times. The V gene is TRBV28, the J gene TRBJ2-2, with 7 bases fitting TRBD2. The germline V gene has CDR1 MDHEN and CDR2 SYDVKM. CDR3 length equals 13 residues. The J segment lost 4 bases and the V segment lost 7 bases, leaving 3 bases of the junction unmatched. CDR3 coding DNA: TGTGCCAGCATCTGGGGGGGCACCGGGGAGCTGTTTTTT. It yields the protein CASIWGGTGELFF.

Note on this clonotype: One junction end does not reproduce the germline sequence, and a read error may be involved. This chain links TRBV28 with TRBJ2-1; TRBD2 aligns across 9 bases. This CDR3 spans 16 amino acids. CDR1 is MDHEN and CDR2 is SYDVKM in the germline V gene. The CDR3 region is CANSLRRLAGLDEQFF. CDR3 DNA sequence: TGTGCCAACAGTTTACGGCGGCTAGCGGGATTGGATGAGCAGTTCTTC.

This clonotype was seen repeatedly, ten times or more. The chain carries TRBV7-9 and TRBJ2-1, with a possible D match to TRBD1 (7 bases). The V end was cut by 5 bases, the J end by 7 bases, with 18 bases between. The germline gives CDR1 SEHNR, CDR2 FQNEAQ (reference sequence). The CDR3 consists of 15 residues. The DNA of the CDR3 is TGTGCCAGCAGCGCAGGGGGGCAACAGGTTAATGAGCAGTTCTTC. As protein: CASSAGGQQVNEQFF.

There are many counts of this clonotype. The chain employs TRBV5-1 and TRBJ1-1; D unclear. Looked up from germline, CDR1 is SGHRS and CDR2 is YFSETQ. The CDR3 is 14 amino acids. V shed 0 bases and J shed 2 bases, with 8 bases lying between them. CDR3 nucleotides: TGCGCCAGCAGCTTGGGCGGCACTAACACTGAAGCTTTCTTT. Protein product: CASSLGGTNTEAFF.